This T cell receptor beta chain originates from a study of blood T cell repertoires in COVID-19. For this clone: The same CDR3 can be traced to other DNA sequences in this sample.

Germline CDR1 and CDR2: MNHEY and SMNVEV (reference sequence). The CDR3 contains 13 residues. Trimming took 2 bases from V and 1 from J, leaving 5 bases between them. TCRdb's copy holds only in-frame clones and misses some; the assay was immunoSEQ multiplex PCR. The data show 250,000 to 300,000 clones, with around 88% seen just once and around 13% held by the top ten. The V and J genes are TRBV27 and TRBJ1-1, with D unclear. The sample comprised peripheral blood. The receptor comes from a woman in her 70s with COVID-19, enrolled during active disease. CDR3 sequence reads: CASSLNRNTEAFF. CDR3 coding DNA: TGTGCCAGCAGTTTAAACAGGAACACTGAAGCTTTCTTT.